This TCR beta chain derives from a study of cytomegalovirus exposure and HLA in healthy donors. Study findings and constraints: A cluster of highly shared sequence variants was likely a sequencing artifact. Versus the roughly 690-donor mean, an Asian-associated ancestry cluster reportedly showed fewer N-insertions in a later analysis. Indistinguishable V segments, including TRBV6-2 and TRBV6-3, were excluded. Upon later analysis, HLA-associated TCR beta chains proved more clonally expanded than other, equally common chains.

Primers included in the PCR were 60 Vbeta and 13 Jbeta primers. TCRdb's copy holds only in-frame clones and misses some; the assay was immunoSEQ multiplex PCR. The sample lists 130,000 or so clones; around 80% were seen once. Trimming left V 0 bases short and J 4 bases short, with 7 bases between. Looked up from germline, CDR1 is MGHRA and CDR2 is YSYEKL. This CDR3 has 15 residues. Points on this clone: The antigen is undetermined.

Sequencing was performed on PBMCs. This TCR was recovered from a woman between 18 and 29 years old in good health and CMV-seronegative. This chain uses TRBV4-1 with TRBJ1-6; the D gene is possibly TRBD1 (6 bases). The DNA for the CDR3 is TGCGCCAGCAGCCAAGAAAGGGGGTATAATTCACCCCTCCACTTT. Protein: CASSQERGYNSPLHF.